The sequence of this T cell receptor beta chain was determined in a study of vaccination and CD4 T cells after COVID-19. The germline gives CDR1 KGHDR, CDR2 SFDVKD. The CDR3 is 15 residues long. V was pared by 0 bases and J by 6 bases, with 4 bases of the junction left unmatched. An Oncomine TCR Beta short-read assay was used to sequence the DNA from cultured CD4+ T cells. TCRdb recomputed calls from the PCR reads with MiXCR, one row per CDR3 protein. The repertoire includes approximately 13,000 distinct CDR3 sequences, roughly half of them detected once, and about 16% sits in the top ten. A remark on this clonotype: Its target is unknown.

Documented treatment: roughly 11-day PBMC culture with coronavirus spike peptide pools or control peptides (ViraFEST assay). This receptor was identified in a human donor who had recovered from COVID-19. The V call is TRBV24-1, the J call TRBJ2-1; 7 nucleotides align to TRBD1. The sequencing input was CD4+ T cells from blood, cultured in vitro. The CDR3 spells CATSDLSYRGNEQFF. For the CDR3, the DNA is TGTGCCACCAGTGATTTGAGCTACAGGGGCAATGAGCAGTTCTTC.